The rows below give T cell receptor beta chains drawn from one sample of a study of OX40 agonist ivuxolimab in advanced cancers. The protocol was immunoSEQ multiplex PCR, while the TCRdb copy is restricted to in-frame clones and leaves out a portion. Of fewer than 50,000 clones listed, about 80% are singletons. This specimen was CD4+ or CD8+ T cells sorted from blood, taken in a trial of the OX40 agonist ivuxolimab. The origin of the receptors is an adult with an advanced solid tumor such as melanoma, head and neck, liver or kidney cancer. Both conserved end residues are part of each CDR3.

>TRBJ2-3|TRBV9
CASAYSTGRTDTQYF
>TRBJ2-7|TRBV28
CASSDGGGKGEQYF
>TRBJ2-5|TRBV7-6
CASSPGTAQETQYF
>TRBJ1-1|TRBV6-6
CASTETNTEAFF
>TRBJ2-1|TRBV29-1
CSTRTGQGGSRFF
>TRBJ2-5|TRBV18
CASSLDGSVWTQYF
>-|TRBV30
CASIYPAGVPPYEQYF
>TRBJ2-1|TRBV6-6
CASSYGQGQGEQFF
>TRBJ2-6|TRBV2
CASTKDGTGVSGANVLTF
>TRBJ1-2|TRBV11-2
CASSKMDRGYGYTF
>TRBJ1-2|TRBV4-2
CASSHRQGADYGYTF
>TRBJ1-2|TRBV6-6
CASSSLTGFNYGYIF
>TRBJ2-2|TRBV11-2
CASSLGRGTGELFF
>TRBJ1-5|TRBV19
CASSPSDSNQPQHF
>TRBJ2-2|TRBV28
CASSKPGLAGPTGELFF
>TRBJ2-1|TRBV29-1
CSVILDGAEYNEQFF
>TRBJ2-2|TRBV30
CAWRTSGTGELFF
>TRBJ2-7|TRBV6-5
CASSYAGLAGDYEQYF
>TRBJ2-1|TRBV6-5
CASSLAGGTTYNEQFF
>TRBJ2-7|TRBV7-2
CASSLLPGQGFYEQYF
>TRBJ2-7|TRBV28
CASSLPVPYEQYF
>TRBJ2-5|TRBV5-4
CASSWGTRETQYF
>TRBJ2-7|TRBV15
CATSSPTTGPKMYF
>TRBJ2-1|TRBV11-2
CASSLGRGAQGEQFF
>TRBJ2-3|TRBV29-1
CSAHLTDTQYF
>TRBJ2-7|TRBV2
CAKGQGPYEQYF